This TCR beta chain stems from a study of CD8+CD57+ T cells in acquired aplastic anemia. Study overall: The average for DNA from sorted CD4+ and CD8+ cells was around 3.4 ug. The study's findings and limits: Overlap between patients and controls comprised almost 30 CD8+ CDR3 sequences. Significance was not reached for CD8+ Simpson's diversity between patients and controls.

TCR beta VDJ combinations and CDR3 sequences were profiled from genomic DNA. TCRdb passed the reads through MiXCR, listing each CDR3 protein once. Here the sample spans over 150,000 distinct CDR3 sequences, roughly half being singletons. Patients who underwent sequencing had shown CD8+CD57+ cell expansion by flow cytometry. The trim removed 8 bases at V and 6 bases at J, leaving 7 bases unmatched. The CDR3 sequence is 13 residues long. Germline CDR1 reads SNHLY; CDR2 reads FYNNEI. To note about this clonotype: No antigen is known for it.

The genes are TRBV2 and TRBJ1-3; 7 bases match TRBD1. Source material: sorted CD4+, CD8+, or CD8+CD57+ T cells (not recorded which) from PBMCs. The receptor's source is a human donor with aplastic anemia. In DNA, the CDR3 is TGTGCCAGCGGGCCAACAGGGGCAAACACCATATATTTT. Protein: CASGPTGANTIYF.